Listed below are T cell receptor beta chains from one sample, sequenced in a study of cytomegalovirus exposure and HLA in healthy donors. The protocol was immunoSEQ multiplex PCR, while the TCRdb copy is restricted to in-frame clones and leaves out a portion. The data show fewer than 90,000 clones, around 79% seen once. Sequenced material: PBMCs. These receptors came from a woman in her 40s in good health and CMV-seropositive. The CDR3 runs from the conserved cysteine through the conserved F or W. D genes are given only for firm matches. The size entry is marked missing in some rows and otherwise reads once, few, many or a size class.

d_gene: .; v_gene: TRBV7-6; j_gene: TRBJ1-4; abundance: few; CDR3aa: CASSLGSPTGSTNEKLFF; CDR3nt: TGTGCCAGCAGCTTAGGTTCCCCAACAGGGAGCACTAATGAAAAACTGTTTTTT
d_gene: TRBD2; v_gene: TRBV28; j_gene: TRBJ2-1; abundance: .; CDR3aa: CASSLKRGDEQFF; CDR3nt: TGTGCCAGCAGTTTAAAACGGGGGGATGAGCAGTTCTTC
d_gene: TRBD1; v_gene: TRBV7-9; j_gene: TRBJ1-5; abundance: .; CDR3aa: CASSLAGTGVSNQPQHF; CDR3nt: TGTGCCAGCAGCTTAGCCGGGACAGGGGTCAGCAATCAGCCCCAGCATTTT
d_gene: .; v_gene: TRBV4-3; j_gene: TRBJ2-1; abundance: .; CDR3aa: CASSQVGTPDNEQFF; CDR3nt: TGCGCCAGCAGCCAAGTGGGGACTCCCGACAATGAGCAGTTCTTC
d_gene: TRBD2; v_gene: TRBV4-3; j_gene: TRBJ2-5; abundance: .; CDR3aa: CASSQGPLGGEGRETQYF; CDR3nt: TGCGCCAGCAGCCAAGGGCCCCTCGGGGGGGAGGGCAGAGAGACCCAGTACTTC
d_gene: .; v_gene: TRBV30; j_gene: TRBJ1-3; abundance: .; CDR3aa: CAWSLGLSSGNTIYF; CDR3nt: TGTGCCTGGAGTTTGGGCCTCTCCTCTGGAAACACCATATATTTT
d_gene: .; v_gene: TRBV6-1; j_gene: TRBJ1-1; abundance: once; CDR3aa: CASSKPTDNPEAFF; CDR3nt: TGTGCCAGCAGTAAACCGACAGACAACCCTGAAGCTTTCTTT
d_gene: .; v_gene: TRBV28; j_gene: TRBJ1-2; abundance: .; CDR3aa: CASSGWTFGYTF; CDR3nt: TGTGCCAGCAGTGGTTGGACATTTGGCTACACCTTC
d_gene: .; v_gene: TRBV27; j_gene: TRBJ1-2; abundance: .; CDR3aa: CASSSLQGGGYTF; CDR3nt: TGTGCCAGCAGTTCTCTCCAGGGAGGAGGCTACACCTTC
d_gene: .; v_gene: TRBV7-3; j_gene: TRBJ1-5; abundance: .; CDR3aa: CASSLDGMNQPQHF; CDR3nt: TGTGCCAGCAGCTTAGACGGGATGAATCAGCCCCAGCATTTT
d_gene: TRBD1; v_gene: TRBV28; j_gene: TRBJ2-7; abundance: few; CDR3aa: CASLSSGTGDYEQYF; CDR3nt: TGTGCCAGCTTAAGCTCCGGGACAGGGGACTACGAGCAGTACTTC
d_gene: TRBD1; v_gene: TRBV12-5; j_gene: TRBJ2-7; abundance: .; CDR3aa: CASATDRAYEQYF; CDR3nt: TGTGCTAGTGCCACGGACAGGGCCTACGAGCAGTACTTC
d_gene: .; v_gene: TRBV6-6; j_gene: TRBJ2-5; abundance: .; CDR3aa: CASSYLGDFQETQYF; CDR3nt: TGTGCCAGCAGTTACTTGGGGGACTTTCAAGAGACCCAGTACTTC
d_gene: .; v_gene: TRBV7-8; j_gene: TRBJ2-3; abundance: once; CDR3aa: CASRSWDKRTDTQYF; CDR3nt: TGTGCCAGCAGATCCTGGGACAAAAGGACAGATACGCAGTATTTT
d_gene: TRBD1; v_gene: TRBV11-3; j_gene: TRBJ2-7; abundance: once; CDR3aa: CASSLPQTDRGFLSYEQYF; CDR3nt: TGTGCCAGCAGCCTCCCCCAGACGGACAGGGGCTTTCTTTCCTACGAGCAGTACTTC
d_gene: .; v_gene: TRBV7-9; j_gene: TRBJ1-1; abundance: few; CDR3aa: CASSFGHQNTEAFF; CDR3nt: TGTGCCAGCAGCTTTGGACACCAGAACACTGAAGCTTTCTTT
d_gene: TRBD1; v_gene: TRBV5-1; j_gene: TRBJ2-1; abundance: once; CDR3aa: CASSLEGQGVNEQFF; CDR3nt: TGCGCCAGCAGCTTGGAGGGACAGGGCGTCAATGAGCAGTTCTTC